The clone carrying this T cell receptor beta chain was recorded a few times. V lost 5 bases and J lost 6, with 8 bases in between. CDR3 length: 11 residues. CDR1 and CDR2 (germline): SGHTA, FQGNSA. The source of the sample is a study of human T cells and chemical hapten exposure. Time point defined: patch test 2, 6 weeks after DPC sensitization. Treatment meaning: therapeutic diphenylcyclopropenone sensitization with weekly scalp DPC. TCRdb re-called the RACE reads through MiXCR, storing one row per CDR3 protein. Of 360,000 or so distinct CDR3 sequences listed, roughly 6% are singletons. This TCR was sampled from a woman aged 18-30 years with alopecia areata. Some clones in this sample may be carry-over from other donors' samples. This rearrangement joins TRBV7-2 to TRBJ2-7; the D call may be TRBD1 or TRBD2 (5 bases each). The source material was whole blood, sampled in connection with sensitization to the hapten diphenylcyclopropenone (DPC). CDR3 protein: CASSQRGEQYF. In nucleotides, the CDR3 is TGTGCCAGCAGCCAGAGGGGCGAGCAGTACTTC.